This T cell receptor (beta chain) originates from a study of blood T cell repertoires in COVID-19. Across the study: Sites across the United States, Italy and Spain contributed samples from acute and convalescent COVID-19. PBMCs, B-cell-depleted T cells, or T cells provided the cDNA or gDNA that made up the material.

Germline-derived CDR1 and CDR2 are KGHSH and LQKENI. Trimming pared 2 bases from V and 0 bases from J, leaving 7 bases between. The CDR3 length is 14 residues. Under the authors' procedure: Amplification from reference gene primers served as the basis for estimated nucleated cell counts. Here immunoSEQ multiplex PCR was the method, and the copy in TCRdb shows in-frame clones only, minus some. Clone size and the V and J calls come from that table; the DNA yielded D and trimming. The sample lists under 15,000 clones; almost 90% were seen once. Sequencing was performed on peripheral blood. J is TRBJ1-1 and V is TRBV18; D remains unclear. The TCR comes from a human donor with active COVID-19. The donor label of this sample is uncertain. The CDR3 DNA reads TGTGCCAGCTCACCAGCTGAGATGAACACTGAAGCTTTCTTT. As protein: CASSPAEMNTEAFF.